This T cell receptor beta chain was found in a study of CXCR3-negative and CXCR3-positive naive CD8 T cells. The CDR3 is made up of 15 amino acids. Germline V gene sequence: CDR1 SGDLS, CDR2 YYNGEE. UMI-tagged TRB cDNA libraries were built via 5' RACE. Reprocessing the 5' RACE reads, TCRdb reports a single entry for every CDR3 protein and omits DNA. The table lists tens of thousands of distinct CDR3 sequences, with over 0.4% in the top ten. As concerns this clonotype: Its target is not known.

General study findings and limits: In cryopreserved cells, CXCR3 expression partially decreased, and fresh PBMCs were used in most assays. CXCR3-positive naive cells had TRB CDR3s that were more hydrophobic than CXCR3-negative naive cells had.

This chain joins TRBV9 and TRBJ1-2. The origin of this receptor is a human donor in good health. Some clones in this sample may be carry-over from other donors' samples. The sample consisted of naive CXCR3+ CD8+ T cells from blood. The subset: CD45RO-CCR7+CD27+CD95- naive CD8+ T cells expressing CXCR3 (TNR3+). The CDR3 loop is CASSAWDALVGGYTF. Based on the CDR3 plus reference TRBV9 and TRBJ1-2, the full variable domain is DSGVTQTPKHLITATGQRVTLRCSPRSGDLSVYWYQQSLDQGLQFLIQYYNGEERAKGNILERFSAQQFPDLHSELNLSSLELGDSALYFCASSAWDALVGGYTFGSGTRLTVV.